The sequence of this TCR beta chain was determined in a study of cytomegalovirus exposure and HLA in healthy donors. General observations from the study: V- and J-gene trimming in TCR beta was tied to a missense DCLRE1C variant by an analysis performed later.

After removal of 6 bases from V and 1 base from J, the junction contained 6 bases not matched to a gene. Germline CDR1 and CDR2: MNHEY and SVGAGI. The CDR3 runs to 15 residues. The PCR used 60 Vbeta and 13 Jbeta primers. Authors' processing steps: Later, an analysis found tens of millions of unique TCR beta chains, and about 9.9 million of these were shared. Profiling relied on immunoSEQ multiplex PCR, and the TCRdb table lists in-frame clones only, not all of them. V, J and clone size are taken as reported in that table, and D and trimming were inferred from the DNA itself. The sample has roughly 77,000 clones, about 78% seen once. Healthy bone marrow donors made up the cohort. As concerns this clone: Its matching antigen is unknown.

The receptor's source is a woman between 40 and 50 years old in good health and CMV-seropositive. The V call is TRBV6-5, the J call TRBJ2-5, with 9 bases identical to TRBD1. The sample was PBMCs. DNA for the CDR3: TGTGCCAGCAGATGGACAGGGGACTTCCAAGAGACCCAGTACTTC. Translated, it gives CASRWTGDFQETQYF.